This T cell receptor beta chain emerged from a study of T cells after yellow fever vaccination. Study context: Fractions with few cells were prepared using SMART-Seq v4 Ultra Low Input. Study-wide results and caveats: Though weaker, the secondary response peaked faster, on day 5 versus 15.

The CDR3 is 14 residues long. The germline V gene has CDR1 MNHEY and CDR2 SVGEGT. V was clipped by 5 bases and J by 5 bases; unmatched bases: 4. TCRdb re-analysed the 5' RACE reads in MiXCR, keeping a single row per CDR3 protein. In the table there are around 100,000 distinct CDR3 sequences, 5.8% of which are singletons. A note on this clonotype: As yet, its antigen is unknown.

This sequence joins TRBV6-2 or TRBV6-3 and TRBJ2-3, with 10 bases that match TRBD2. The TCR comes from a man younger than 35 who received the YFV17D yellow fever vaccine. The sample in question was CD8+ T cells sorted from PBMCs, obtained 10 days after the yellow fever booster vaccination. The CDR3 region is CASSSGGAEDTQYF. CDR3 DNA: TGTGCCAGCAGTAGCGGGGGGGCGGAAGATACGCAGTATTTT.